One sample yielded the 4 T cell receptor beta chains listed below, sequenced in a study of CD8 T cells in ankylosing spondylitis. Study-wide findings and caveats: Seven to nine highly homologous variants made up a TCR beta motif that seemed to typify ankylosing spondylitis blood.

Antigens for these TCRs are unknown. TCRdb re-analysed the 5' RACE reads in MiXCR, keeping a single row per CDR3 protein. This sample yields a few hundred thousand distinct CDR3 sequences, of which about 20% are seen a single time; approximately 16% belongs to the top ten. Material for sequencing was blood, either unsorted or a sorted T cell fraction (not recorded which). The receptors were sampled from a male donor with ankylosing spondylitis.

The chain's CDR3 is CASSQWDREFFSYNEQFF. The CDR3 DNA reads as TGTGCCAGCAGCCAATGGGACAGGGAATTTTTTTCCTACAATGAGCAGTTCTTC. The V call is TRBV3-1, the J call TRBJ2-1, with 9 bases aligning to TRBD1. The germline V gene encodes CDR1 LGHDT and CDR2 YNNKEL (reference sequence). This CDR3 spans 18 amino acids. Trimming at V came to 2 bases and at J to 1 base, leaving 9 bases not matched to a gene.

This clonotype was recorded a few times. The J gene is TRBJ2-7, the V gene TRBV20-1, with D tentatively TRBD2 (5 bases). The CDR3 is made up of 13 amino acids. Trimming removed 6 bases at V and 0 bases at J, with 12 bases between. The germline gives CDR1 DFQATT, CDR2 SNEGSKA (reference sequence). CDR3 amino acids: CSAERRSSYEQYF. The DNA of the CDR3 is TGCAGTGCAGAGCGGAGAAGCTCCTACGAGCAGTACTTC.

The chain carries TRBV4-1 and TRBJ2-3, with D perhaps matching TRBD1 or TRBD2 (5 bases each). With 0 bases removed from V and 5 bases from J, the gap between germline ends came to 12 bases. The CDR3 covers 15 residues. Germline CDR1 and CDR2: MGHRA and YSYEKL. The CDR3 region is CASSQETGGGDTQYF. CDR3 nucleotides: TGCGCCAGCAGCCAAGAGACGGGTGGGGGAGATACGCAGTATTTT.

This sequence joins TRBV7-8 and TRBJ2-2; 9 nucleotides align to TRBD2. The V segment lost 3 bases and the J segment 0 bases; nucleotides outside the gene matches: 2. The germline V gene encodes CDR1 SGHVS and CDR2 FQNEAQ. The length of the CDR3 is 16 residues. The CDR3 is CASSFLAGANTGELFF. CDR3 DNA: TGTGCCAGCAGCTTCTTAGCGGGGGCGAACACCGGGGAGCTGTTTTTT.